This TCR beta chain appears in the sequencing data of a study of CD8+CD57+ T cells in acquired aplastic anemia. Study summary: Sorted CD4+ plus CD8+ cells gave DNA averaging roughly 3 ug. General study results and limits: Between patients and controls, around 30 CD8+ CDR3 sequences were found in common.

Template material for TCR beta VDJ and CDR3 profiling consisted of genomic DNA. TCRdb re-called the reads with MiXCR, one entry per CDR3 protein. This sample has 260,000 or so distinct CDR3 sequences, with 82% found just once. In the case of this clonotype: Its antigen is as yet unknown.

Selection for sequencing was limited to patients who had shown CD8+CD57+ cell expansion by flow cytometry. The CDR3 has 15 amino acids. V was trimmed by 0 bases and J by 14 bases, leaving 22 bases between them. Per germline, CDR1 SGDLS and CDR2 YYNGEE. This rearrangement joins TRBV9 to TRBJ2-3, with a weak D call TRBD2 (7 bases). Sequencing used sorted CD4+, CD8+, or CD8+CD57+ T cells (not recorded which) from PBMCs. The sequence was obtained from a human donor with aplastic anemia. This chain's CDR3 is CASSVGGGRTDAPYF. CDR3 sequence (DNA): TGTGCCAGCAGCGTAGGGGGAGGGAGGACAGATGCGCCGTATTTT.